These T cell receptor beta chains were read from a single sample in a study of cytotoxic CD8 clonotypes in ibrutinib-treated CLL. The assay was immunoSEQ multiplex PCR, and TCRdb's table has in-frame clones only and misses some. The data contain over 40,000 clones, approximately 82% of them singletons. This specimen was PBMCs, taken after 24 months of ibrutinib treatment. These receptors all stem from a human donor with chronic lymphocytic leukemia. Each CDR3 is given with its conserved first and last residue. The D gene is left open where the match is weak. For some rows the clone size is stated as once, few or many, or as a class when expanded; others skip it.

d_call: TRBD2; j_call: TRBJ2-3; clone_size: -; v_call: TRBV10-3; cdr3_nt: TGTGCCATCAGTGATCCGGGACTAGCGGGGAGTGGCACAGATACGCAGTATTTT; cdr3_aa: CAISDPGLAGSGTDTQYF
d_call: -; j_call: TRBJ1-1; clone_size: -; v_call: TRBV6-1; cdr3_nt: TGTGCCAGCAGTGAACCGGGCGGAGGCCCGAACACTGAAGCTTTCTTT; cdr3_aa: CASSEPGGGPNTEAFF
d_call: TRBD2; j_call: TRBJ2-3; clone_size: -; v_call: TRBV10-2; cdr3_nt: TGCGCCAGCAGTCGCCAAGCGGGAGGTGGGGCAGATACGCAGTATTTT; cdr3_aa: CASSRQAGGGADTQYF
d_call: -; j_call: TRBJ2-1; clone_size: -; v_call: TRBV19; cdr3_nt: TGTGCCAGTAGTTCTCCCTATTCCGACTCCTACAATGAGCAGTTCTTC; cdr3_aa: CASSSPYSDSYNEQFF
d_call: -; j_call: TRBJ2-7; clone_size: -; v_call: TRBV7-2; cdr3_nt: TGTGCCAGCAGCTTAGAAGCGATGTCCTACGAGCAGTACTTC; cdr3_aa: CASSLEAMSYEQYF
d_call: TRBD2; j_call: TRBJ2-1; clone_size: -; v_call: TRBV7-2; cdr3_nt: TGTGCCAGCAGCTTAGCGAGGGGACTAGCGGGAGGGAAAATCTACAATGAGCAGTTCTTC; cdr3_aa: CASSLARGLAGGKIYNEQFF
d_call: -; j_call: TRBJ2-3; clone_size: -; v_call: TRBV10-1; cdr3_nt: TGCGCCCGGAAGGGGCAGTGCATCACAGATACGCAGTATTTT; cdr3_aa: CARKGQCITDTQYF
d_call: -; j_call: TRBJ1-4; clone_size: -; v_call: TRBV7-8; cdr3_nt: TGTGCCAGCAGCCGGGGACATGGGAATGAAAAACTGTTTTTT; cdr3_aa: CASSRGHGNEKLFF
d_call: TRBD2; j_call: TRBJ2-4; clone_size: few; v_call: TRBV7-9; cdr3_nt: TGTGCCAGCAGTGGACCGGGACTAGCGGGAAGAGACATTCAGTACTTC; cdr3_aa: CASSGPGLAGRDIQYF
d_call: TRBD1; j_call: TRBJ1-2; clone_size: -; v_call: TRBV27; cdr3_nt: TGTGCAGCCGGGGGGGACAGGGGATATGGCTACACCTTC; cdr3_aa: CAAGGDRGYGYTF